This TCR beta chain came from a study of metastatic and nonmetastatic thyroid tumors (dated by TCRdb to the early 2020s). Turning to the overall study: Repertoires from peripheral blood and from tumor or nodule tissue samples of malignant and benign thyroid patients were compared.

To prepare the library, PCR was applied. These reads were obtained on an Illumina HiSeq 4000. The TCR beta-chain CDR3 region of each patient was profiled by high-throughput sequencing. The original methods were these. A classifier to discriminate distant-metastatic papillary thyroid cancer patients was built from CDR3 differences across clinicopathological groups. To measure repertoire diversity the researchers used the Shannon index, while the Morisita-Horn index served to gauge how similar the tumor and blood repertoires were. TCRdb redid the processing of the public reads, applying fastp at Q25 and MiXCR, and retained in-frame beta chains. Clone size and V and J calls follow TCRdb, not the original study. This sample holds approximately 9,000 clones; about a third were observed only once. About 22% of the sample rests with the top ten. By how much of the sample it makes up, this clone is medium-sized (0.01 to 0.1%). The antigen it recognizes is unknown. The input lacks base qualities; no much larger clone sits a single base away.

Overall results and qualifications from the work: TCR beta diversity was reported as significantly higher in malignant tumors than in benign nodules, in both blood and tumor samples.

No treatment had been received by any patient before thyroid surgery. Using T-cell receptor beta sequencing, the researchers looked back retrospectively at clinical samples from patients, gathered between about 2011 and 2018. Its CDR3 holds 15 amino acids, cysteine through phenylalanine. Left in the record is the CDR3 DNA by itself, 45 bases read in frame from the first base. The V end gives up 3 bases and the J end 2 bases, leaving 4 bases in the junction not matched to a gene. For CDR1 and CDR2, the germline V gene (reference sequence) lists LNHDA and SQIVND. Specimen: tumor tissue. The V gene is TRBV19 and the J gene is TRBJ1-5; 7 junctional bases match TRBD1. The source is a female donor with papillary thyroid cancer or a benign thyroid nodule (not recorded which). Some clones in this sample may be carry-over from other donors' samples. The CDR3 is CASSMGTEGNQPQHF. The nucleotides read TGTGCCAGTAGTATGGGGACAGAAGGCAATCAGCCCCAGCATTTT.